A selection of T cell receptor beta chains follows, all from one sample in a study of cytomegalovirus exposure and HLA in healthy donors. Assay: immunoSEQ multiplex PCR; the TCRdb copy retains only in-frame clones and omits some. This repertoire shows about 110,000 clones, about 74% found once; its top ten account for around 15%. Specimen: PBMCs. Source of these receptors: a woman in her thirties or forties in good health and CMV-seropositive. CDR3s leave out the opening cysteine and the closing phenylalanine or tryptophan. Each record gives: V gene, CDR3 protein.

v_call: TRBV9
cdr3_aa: ASSVVGRRGQETQY

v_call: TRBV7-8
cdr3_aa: ASSLGRVARGYGYT

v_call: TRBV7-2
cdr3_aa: ASSLVPVNQPQH

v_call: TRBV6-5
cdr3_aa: ASSSQGSSPLH

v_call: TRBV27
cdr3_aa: ASSLSQGITEAF

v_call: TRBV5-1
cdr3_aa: ASSLRDRAHEQY

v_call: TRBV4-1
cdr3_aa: ASSQDSGRSYNEQF

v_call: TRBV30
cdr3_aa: AWSALLGEGNIQY

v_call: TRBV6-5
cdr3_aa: ASRGGRGDTGELF

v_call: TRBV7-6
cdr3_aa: ASSSGRGLDEQY

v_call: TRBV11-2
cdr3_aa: ASSPDRGQAF

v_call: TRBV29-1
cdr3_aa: SVGTAATEAF

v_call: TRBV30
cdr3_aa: AWTRGTGGYGYT

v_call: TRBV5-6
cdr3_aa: ASSLRTGGVYGYT

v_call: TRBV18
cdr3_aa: ASSPPMDSEAF

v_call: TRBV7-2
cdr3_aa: ASSLGQLYGYT

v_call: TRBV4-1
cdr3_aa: ASSQAPGEFLYGYT

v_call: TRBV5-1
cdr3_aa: ASSLGGAANEQF

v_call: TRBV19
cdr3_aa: AANSGGGQETQY

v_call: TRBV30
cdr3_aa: AWSVLGGLFTEAF

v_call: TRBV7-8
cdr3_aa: ASSLGQGYQPQH

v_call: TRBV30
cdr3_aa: AWRETGKGSYEQY

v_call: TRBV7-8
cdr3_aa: ASSSYYRGLAKNIQY

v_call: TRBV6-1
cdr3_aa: ASSGTDRGSYEQY